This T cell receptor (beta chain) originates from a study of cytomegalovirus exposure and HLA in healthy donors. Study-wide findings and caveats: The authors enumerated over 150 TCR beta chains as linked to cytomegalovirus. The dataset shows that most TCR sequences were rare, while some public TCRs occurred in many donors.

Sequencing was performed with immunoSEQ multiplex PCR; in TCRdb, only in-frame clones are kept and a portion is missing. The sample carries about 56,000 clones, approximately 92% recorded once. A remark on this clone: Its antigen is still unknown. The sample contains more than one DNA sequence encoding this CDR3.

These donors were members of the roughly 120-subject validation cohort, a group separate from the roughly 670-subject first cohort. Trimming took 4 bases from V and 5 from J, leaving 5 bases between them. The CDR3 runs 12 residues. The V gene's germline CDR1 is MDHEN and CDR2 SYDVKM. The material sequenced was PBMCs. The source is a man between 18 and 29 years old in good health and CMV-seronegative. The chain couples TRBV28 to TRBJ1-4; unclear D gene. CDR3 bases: TGTGCCAGCAGTTCCGCGAATGAAAAACTGTTTTTT. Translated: CASSSANEKLFF.